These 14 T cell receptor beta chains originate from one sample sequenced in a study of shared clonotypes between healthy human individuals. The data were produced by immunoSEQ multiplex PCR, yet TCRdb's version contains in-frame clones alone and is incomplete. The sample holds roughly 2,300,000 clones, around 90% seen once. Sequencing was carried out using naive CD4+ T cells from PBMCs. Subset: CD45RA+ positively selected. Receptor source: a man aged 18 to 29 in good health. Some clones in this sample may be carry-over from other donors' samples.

The CDR3 region is CASSLESRSGEQFF. CDR3 DNA: TGTGCCAGCAGCTTAGAGTCCCGTAGCGGTGAGCAGTTCTTC. The rearrangement links TRBV11-2 to TRBJ2-1; tentatively, D is TRBD2 (6 bases). The CDR3 runs 14 residues. Trimming stripped 0 bases from V and 9 bases from J, with 12 bases between. CDR1 is SGHAT, CDR2 FQNNGV, per germline. The entire variable domain, with the rest obtained from reference TRBV11-2 and TRBJ2-1, is as follows: EAGVAQSPRYKIIEKRQSVAFWCNPISGHATLYWYQQILGQGPKLLIQFQNNGVVDDSQLPKDRFSAERLKGVDSTLKIQPAKLEDSAVYLCASSLESRSGEQFFGPGTRLTVL.

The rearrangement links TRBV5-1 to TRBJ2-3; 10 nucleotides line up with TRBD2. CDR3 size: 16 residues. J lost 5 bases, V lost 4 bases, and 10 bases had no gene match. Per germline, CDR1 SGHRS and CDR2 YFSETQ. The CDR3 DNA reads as TGCGCCAGCAGCCTGGGACTAGCGTTATTCGGAGATACGCAGTATTTT. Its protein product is CASSLGLALFGDTQYF.

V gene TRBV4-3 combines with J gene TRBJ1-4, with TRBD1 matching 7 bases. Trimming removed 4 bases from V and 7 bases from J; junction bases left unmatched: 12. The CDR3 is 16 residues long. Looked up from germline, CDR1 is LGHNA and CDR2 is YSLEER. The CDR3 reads CASSPWGGGSAEKLFF. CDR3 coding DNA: TGCGCCAGCAGCCCTTGGGGAGGGGGCTCGGCTGAAAAACTGTTTTTT.

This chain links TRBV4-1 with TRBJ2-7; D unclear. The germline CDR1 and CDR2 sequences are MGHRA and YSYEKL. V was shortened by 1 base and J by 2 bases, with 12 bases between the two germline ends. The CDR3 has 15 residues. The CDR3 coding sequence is TGCGCCAGCAGCCAAGCTTACCCTGGTCCCTACGAGCAGTACTTC. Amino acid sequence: CASSQAYPGPYEQYF.

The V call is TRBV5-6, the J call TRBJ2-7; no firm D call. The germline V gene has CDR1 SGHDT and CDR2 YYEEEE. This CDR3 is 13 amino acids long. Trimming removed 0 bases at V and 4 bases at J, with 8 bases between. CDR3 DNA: TGTGCCAGCAGCTTGGTGTTTAGGTACGAGCAGTACTTC. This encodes CASSLVFRYEQYF.

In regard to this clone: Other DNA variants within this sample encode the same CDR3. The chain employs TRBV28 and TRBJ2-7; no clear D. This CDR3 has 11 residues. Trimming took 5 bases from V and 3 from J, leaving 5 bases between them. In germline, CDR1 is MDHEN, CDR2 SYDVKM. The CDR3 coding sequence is TGTGCCAGCAGTACTCTCTACGAGCAGTACTTC. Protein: CASSTLYEQYF.

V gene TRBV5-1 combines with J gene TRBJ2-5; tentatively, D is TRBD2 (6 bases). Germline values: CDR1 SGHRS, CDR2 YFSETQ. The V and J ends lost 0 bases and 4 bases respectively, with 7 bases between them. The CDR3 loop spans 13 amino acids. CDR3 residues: CASSLGRAETQYF. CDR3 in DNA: TGCGCCAGCAGCTTGGGGAGGGCAGAGACCCAGTACTTC. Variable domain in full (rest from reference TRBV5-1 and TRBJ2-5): KAGVTQTPRYLIKTRGQQVTLSCSPISGHRSVSWYQQTPGQGLQFLFEYFSETQRNKGNFPGRFSGRQFSNSRSEMNVSTLELGDSALYLCASSLGRAETQYFGPGTRLLVL.

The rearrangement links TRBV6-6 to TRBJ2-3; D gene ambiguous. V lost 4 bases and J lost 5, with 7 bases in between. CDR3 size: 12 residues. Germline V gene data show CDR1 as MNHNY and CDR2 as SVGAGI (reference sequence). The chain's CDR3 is CASSSSLDTQYF. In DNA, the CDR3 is TGTGCCAGCAGTTCCTCCTTAGATACGCAGTATTTT.

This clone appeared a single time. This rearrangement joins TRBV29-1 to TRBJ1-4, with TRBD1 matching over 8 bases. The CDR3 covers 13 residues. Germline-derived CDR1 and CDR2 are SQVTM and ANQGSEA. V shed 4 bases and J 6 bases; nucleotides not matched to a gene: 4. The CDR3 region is CSVAVRGHEKLFF. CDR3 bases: TGCAGCGTTGCAGTCAGGGGGCATGAAAAACTGTTTTTT.

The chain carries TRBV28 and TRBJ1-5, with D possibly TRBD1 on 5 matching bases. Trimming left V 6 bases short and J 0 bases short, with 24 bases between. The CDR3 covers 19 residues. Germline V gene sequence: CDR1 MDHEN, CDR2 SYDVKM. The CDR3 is CASRTARAGGFDSNQPQHF. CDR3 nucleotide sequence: TGTGCCAGCAGAACCGCAAGGGCGGGGGGTTTTGATAGCAATCAGCCCCAGCATTTT.

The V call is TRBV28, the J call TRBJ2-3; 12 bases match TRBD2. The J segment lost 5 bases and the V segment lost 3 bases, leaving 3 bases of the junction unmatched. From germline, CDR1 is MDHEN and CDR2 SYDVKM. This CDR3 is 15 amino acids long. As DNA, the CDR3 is TGTGCCAGCAGTTTGCTAGCGGGAGGGCAAGATACGCAGTATTTT. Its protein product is CASSLLAGGQDTQYF.

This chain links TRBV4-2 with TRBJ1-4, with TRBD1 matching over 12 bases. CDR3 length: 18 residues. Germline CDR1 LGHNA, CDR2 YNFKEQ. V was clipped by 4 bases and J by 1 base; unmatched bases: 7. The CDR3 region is CASSRSGTGGRTNEKLFF. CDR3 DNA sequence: TGTGCCAGCAGCCGGTCCGGGACAGGGGGCAGAACTAATGAAAAACTGTTTTTT.

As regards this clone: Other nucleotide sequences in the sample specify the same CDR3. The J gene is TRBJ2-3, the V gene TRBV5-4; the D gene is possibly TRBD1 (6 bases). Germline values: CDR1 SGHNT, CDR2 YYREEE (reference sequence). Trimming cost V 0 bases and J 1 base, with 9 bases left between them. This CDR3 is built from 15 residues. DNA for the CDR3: TGTGCCAGCAGCTTGGTAGGGGGAGGCACAGATACGCAGTATTTT. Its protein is CASSLVGGGTDTQYF.

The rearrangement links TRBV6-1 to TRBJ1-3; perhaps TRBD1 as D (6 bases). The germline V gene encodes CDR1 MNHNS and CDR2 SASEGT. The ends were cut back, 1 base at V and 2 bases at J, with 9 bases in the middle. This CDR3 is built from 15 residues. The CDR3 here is CASSEVRTAGNTIYF. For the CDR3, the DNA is TGTGCCAGCAGTGAAGTCCGGACAGCTGGAAACACCATATATTTT.